A selection of T cell receptor beta chains follows, all from one sample in a study of blood T cell repertoires in COVID-19. TCRdb's table, derived via immunoSEQ multiplex PCR, lists solely in-frame clones and lacks some. The data hold about 370,000 clones, with around 87% observed a single time. The specimen sequenced was peripheral blood. The source is a woman in her thirties with COVID-19, enrolled during active disease. The CDR3 runs from the conserved cysteine through the conserved F or W. The order of the fields is clone size, V gene, J gene, CDR3 protein. Only part of the rows carry a size: once, few, many, or a class if the clone is expanded.

clone_size: -
v_call: TRBV3-1/TRBV3-2
j_call: TRBJ2-7
cdr3_aa: CASSSSGTYEQYF

clone_size: -
v_call: TRBV7-9
j_call: TRBJ1-2
cdr3_aa: CASSLAGTKRGYGYTF

clone_size: -
v_call: TRBV5-1
j_call: TRBJ2-1
cdr3_aa: CASSFFSGSSDEQFF

clone_size: -
v_call: TRBV30
j_call: TRBJ2-6
cdr3_aa: CAWSVQPNVLTF

clone_size: -
v_call: TRBV20-1
j_call: TRBJ2-3
cdr3_aa: CSASGDRGSTDTQYF

clone_size: few
v_call: TRBV2
j_call: TRBJ2-7
cdr3_aa: CASSAGTGAYEQYF

clone_size: -
v_call: TRBV28
j_call: TRBJ1-5
cdr3_aa: CASRGQGPQPQHF

clone_size: -
v_call: TRBV6-5
j_call: TRBJ1-2
cdr3_aa: CASKEDFSSYGYTF

clone_size: -
v_call: TRBV30
j_call: TRBJ2-1
cdr3_aa: CAWTGTSYNEQFF

clone_size: -
v_call: TRBV3-1/TRBV3-2
j_call: TRBJ1-6
cdr3_aa: CASSQDSGISPLHF

clone_size: -
v_call: TRBV12-3/TRBV12-4
j_call: TRBJ2-3
cdr3_aa: CASSLAGTDTQYF

clone_size: few
v_call: TRBV7-8
j_call: TRBJ1-5
cdr3_aa: CASSAGIAGSTSNQPQHF

clone_size: -
v_call: TRBV27
j_call: TRBJ2-3
cdr3_aa: CASSLRPSVGTDTQYF

clone_size: -
v_call: TRBV3-1/TRBV3-2
j_call: TRBJ1-5
cdr3_aa: CASSYGTGDQPQHF

clone_size: -
v_call: TRBV19
j_call: TRBJ2-2
cdr3_aa: CASIGTVNTGELFF

clone_size: -
v_call: TRBV12-3/TRBV12-4
j_call: TRBJ2-5
cdr3_aa: CASSLLAEETQYF

clone_size: -
v_call: TRBV5-4
j_call: TRBJ2-2
cdr3_aa: CASSSQLAGGELFF

clone_size: -
v_call: TRBV28
j_call: TRBJ1-5
cdr3_aa: CASSTGALGSNQPQHF

clone_size: -
v_call: TRBV28
j_call: TRBJ1-1
cdr3_aa: CASSLRGGVNTEAFF

clone_size: few
v_call: TRBV24-1
j_call: TRBJ2-1
cdr3_aa: CATSPPGRAFNEQFF

clone_size: -
v_call: TRBV24-1
j_call: TRBJ1-1
cdr3_aa: CATEGNDRGFFF

clone_size: -
v_call: TRBV11-3
j_call: TRBJ2-1
cdr3_aa: CASSFGSGSRNEQFF

clone_size: -
v_call: TRBV19
j_call: TRBJ1-1
cdr3_aa: CASSTDRGGTEAFF

clone_size: -
v_call: TRBV18
j_call: TRBJ2-7
cdr3_aa: CASSPTDRVSSYEQYF

clone_size: once
v_call: TRBV4-2
j_call: TRBJ1-6
cdr3_aa: CASSQESSYNSPLHF

clone_size: -
v_call: TRBV9
j_call: TRBJ2-2
cdr3_aa: CASSPTLAGGNTGELFF

clone_size: -
v_call: TRBV5-4
j_call: TRBJ2-7
cdr3_aa: CASKEGGTGEGEQYF

clone_size: -
v_call: TRBV30
j_call: TRBJ2-7
cdr3_aa: CAWRGSPYEQYF

clone_size: -
v_call: TRBV12-5
j_call: TRBJ2-3
cdr3_aa: CASGLVRDGTGGTDTQYF

clone_size: -
v_call: TRBV11-3
j_call: TRBJ2-3
cdr3_aa: CASSLGTDTDTQYF

clone_size: -
v_call: TRBV6-5
j_call: TRBJ2-7
cdr3_aa: CASGGQGQYEQYF

clone_size: few
v_call: TRBV6-2/TRBV6-3
j_call: TRBJ2-6
cdr3_aa: CASSEGSSGANVLTF

clone_size: -
v_call: TRBV27
j_call: TRBJ1-1
cdr3_aa: CASSLVFPVNTEAFF

clone_size: -
v_call: TRBV6-5
j_call: TRBJ2-1
cdr3_aa: CASSLRGSTNEQFF

clone_size: -
v_call: TRBV28
j_call: TRBJ1-2
cdr3_aa: CASDTHRGTQYGYTF

clone_size: -
v_call: TRBV4-1
j_call: TRBJ2-7
cdr3_aa: CASSRVSNYEQYF

clone_size: -
v_call: TRBV2
j_call: TRBJ1-1
cdr3_aa: CASSRETGANTEAFF

clone_size: -
v_call: TRBV19
j_call: TRBJ2-4
cdr3_aa: CASSILPSENIQYF

clone_size: -
v_call: TRBV11-2
j_call: TRBJ2-7
cdr3_aa: CASSLGQGISEQYF

clone_size: -
v_call: TRBV5-4
j_call: TRBJ2-2
cdr3_aa: CASSAGTSGLNTGELFF

clone_size: -
v_call: TRBV12-3/TRBV12-4
j_call: TRBJ1-5
cdr3_aa: CASRPRGDQPQHF

clone_size: -
v_call: TRBV25-1
j_call: TRBJ2-7
cdr3_aa: CASSGVGRAYEQYF

clone_size: -
v_call: TRBV30
j_call: TRBJ2-1
cdr3_aa: CAWSVLAGFNEQFF

clone_size: -
v_call: TRBV4-1
j_call: TRBJ2-1
cdr3_aa: CASSQGGLAGGHEQFF

clone_size: -
v_call: TRBV2
j_call: TRBJ2-5
cdr3_aa: CAFLRGSSETQYF

clone_size: -
v_call: TRBV20-1
j_call: TRBJ1-1
cdr3_aa: CSASRGRGTEAFF

clone_size: once
v_call: TRBV6-6
j_call: TRBJ2-7
cdr3_aa: CASTRATSGRGSYEQYF

clone_size: -
v_call: TRBV30
j_call: TRBJ1-2
cdr3_aa: CAWSPLGDYGYTF

clone_size: -
v_call: TRBV5-6
j_call: TRBJ1-3
cdr3_aa: CASSLNRGWTGNTIYF

clone_size: -
v_call: TRBV2
j_call: TRBJ2-7
cdr3_aa: CASSEEAGAHEQYF

clone_size: -
v_call: TRBV3-1/TRBV3-2
j_call: TRBJ2-2
cdr3_aa: CASSQDPGQPNTGELFF

clone_size: -
v_call: TRBV7-9
j_call: TRBJ2-7
cdr3_aa: CASSPEASYEQYF

clone_size: once
v_call: TRBV5-1
j_call: TRBJ1-1
cdr3_aa: CASSFRTMNTEAFF

clone_size: -
v_call: TRBV7-9
j_call: TRBJ2-3
cdr3_aa: CASVAGARDTQYF

clone_size: -
v_call: TRBV4-1
j_call: TRBJ1-1
cdr3_aa: CASSQDGSGGSVQAFF

clone_size: once
v_call: TRBV19
j_call: TRBJ1-5
cdr3_aa: CASSIPGPAGDQPQHF

clone_size: few
v_call: TRBV29-1
j_call: TRBJ1-1
cdr3_aa: CSVDRDSNTEAFF